The 5 T cell receptor beta chains reported below all come from one sample, sequenced in a study of post-analysis software for immune sequencing data. Unique-molecular-identifier-tagged TCR beta cDNA libraries were used. TCRdb redid the calling of the PCR reads with MiXCR, one entry per CDR3 protein. Among around 190,000 distinct CDR3 sequences listed, roughly 30% were seen once. Their cognate antigens are unknown. Study results and limitations: Among four to six TRBV segments more frequent in patients than controls were TRBV5-6, TRBV5-1 and TRBV20-1.

The source material was blood. These receptors were taken from a girl between 2 and 17 years old with multiple sclerosis.

V is TRBV3-1 and J is TRBJ2-1; 7 nucleotides line up with TRBD1. V was pared by 6 bases and J by 9 bases, with 17 bases of the junction left unmatched. Germline values: CDR1 LGHDT, CDR2 YNNKEL (reference sequence). This CDR3 comprises 16 residues. The CDR3 nucleotides read TGTGCCAGCAGACAAAGTTTCCGGGACAGATATACTGAGCAGTTCTTC. It codes for CASRQSFRDRYTEQFF.

The genes are TRBV11-2 and TRBJ2-1, with D tentatively TRBD2 (6 bases). V lost 4 bases and J lost 3, with 10 bases in between. The CDR3 is 14 amino acids. The germline V gene encodes CDR1 SGHAT and CDR2 FQNNGV. The CDR3 spells CASSSGTGYNEQFF. The CDR3 nucleotides read TGTGCCAGCAGCTCTGGGACTGGCTACAATGAGCAGTTCTTC.

The table lists this clonotype with a few counts. A much larger clone lies a single base off, so this may be a read error. The chain links TRBV29-1 to TRBJ1-5; D remains unclear. CDR1 is SQVTM and CDR2 is ANQGSEA in the germline V gene. The length of the CDR3 is 12 residues. V gave up 7 bases and J gave up 2 bases, with 9 bases separating them. CDR3 in DNA: TGCAGCGGTGCGTCTGGCAATCAGCCCCAGCATTTT. Translating gives CSGASGNQPQHF.

V is TRBV20-1 and J is TRBJ1-2, with D possibly TRBD1 on 5 matching bases. CDR3 length: 14 residues. V lost 2 bases to trimming and J lost 4 bases, with 14 bases between them. Germline values: CDR1 DFQATT, CDR2 SNEGSKA (reference sequence). The CDR3 reads CSARTGTYFYGYTF. The CDR3 region has the DNA TGCAGTGCTAGAACCGGGACGTACTTCTATGGCTACACCTTC.

This clonotype has a handful of counts. With a much larger clone just one base away, this may be a read error. The V and J genes are TRBV3-1 and TRBJ2-5; no definite D call. The germline V and J ends were trimmed by 7 bases and 11 bases, with 23 bases remaining between them. The germline CDR1 and CDR2 sequences are LGHDT and YNNKEL (reference sequence). The CDR3 totals 14 residues. The CDR3 nucleotides are TGTGCCAGCACCTCTCTGGGCTCCTACAATGAGCAGTACTTC. Translation: CASTSLGSYNEQYF.